One sample yielded the 19 T cell receptor beta chains listed below, sequenced in a study of blood T cell repertoires in COVID-19. Assay: immunoSEQ multiplex PCR; the TCRdb copy retains only in-frame clones and omits some. The sample lists about 250,000 clones; over 80% were seen once. Sequencing used PBMCs or T cells enriched from blood (not recorded which). Source of these receptors: a woman aged 18-29 years who had recovered from COVID-19.

The V gene is TRBV4-1, the J gene TRBJ2-1; D might be TRBD2 (5 bases). Germline V CDR1 and CDR2: MGHRA, YSYEKL. There are 15 residues in the CDR3. Trimming pared 3 bases from V and 8 bases from J, leaving 17 bases between. The CDR3 DNA reads TGCGCCAGCAGCCACGCCGGAGGTGGCGTTGATGAGCAGTTCTTC. As protein: CASSHAGGGVDEQFF.

The rearrangement uses TRBV4-1 and TRBJ2-1; 7 bases fit TRBD2. After removal of 4 bases from V and 2 bases from J, the junction contained 2 bases not matched to a gene. Germline CDR1 and CDR2: MGHRA and YSYEKL. The CDR3 loop spans 14 amino acids. CDR3 sequence (DNA): TGCGCCAGCAGCCCCACTAGCGCCTACAATGAGCAGTTCTTC. Its protein product is CASSPTSAYNEQFF.

CDR3 coding DNA: TGTGCCAGCAGCCGGGAGGGGCCATCAAATTCACCCCTCCACTTT. It encodes CASSREGPSNSPLHF. The chain combines TRBV13 with TRBJ1-6; TRBD1 is a possible D gene (5 bases). CDR1 and CDR2 (germline): PRHDT, FYEKMQ (reference sequence). V shed 5 bases and J shed 7 bases, with 15 bases lying between them. This CDR3 spans 15 amino acids.

The chain combines TRBV4-2 with TRBJ2-3, with D possibly matching TRBD2 (6 bases). Germline V lookup: CDR1 LGHNA, CDR2 YNFKEQ. Between the trimmed V and J ends, which lost 0 bases and 4 bases, there was a span of 11 bases. The CDR3 loop spans 15 amino acids. This chain's CDR3 is CASSQDRGGADTQYF. The CDR3 DNA reads as TGTGCCAGCAGCCAAGATCGAGGAGGGGCAGATACGCAGTATTTT.

The chain employs TRBV19 and TRBJ1-5, with 8 bases that match TRBD1. V was clipped by 5 bases and J by 3 bases; unmatched bases: 18. In germline, CDR1 is LNHDA, CDR2 SQIVND (reference sequence). CDR3 size: 19 residues. The CDR3 here is CASSPDTGGFTVINQPQHF. The CDR3, as DNA: TGTGCCAGTAGTCCAGATACAGGGGGGTTTACTGTAATCAATCAGCCCCAGCATTTT.

The chain joins TRBV4-1 to TRBJ2-1; possibly TRBD2 for D (6 bases). V was trimmed by 1 base and J by 6 bases, leaving 13 bases between them. Germline CDR1 reads MGHRA; CDR2 reads YSYEKL. This CDR3 is built from 15 residues. The CDR3 DNA sequence: TGCGCCAGCAGCCAAGGACACTACGGGGGCAATGAGCAGTTCTTC. Its protein product is CASSQGHYGGNEQFF.

The chain recombines TRBV27 with TRBJ1-5; D gene ambiguous. Looked up from germline, CDR1 is MNHEY and CDR2 is SMNVEV (reference sequence). The length of the CDR3 is 12 residues. Trimming removed 4 bases from V and 4 bases from J, with 5 bases in between. The CDR3 sequence: CASSSRNQPQHF. For the CDR3, the DNA is TGTGCCAGCAGTTCGAGAAATCAGCCCCAGCATTTT.

The rearrangement joins TRBV18 to TRBJ1-3, with D perhaps TRBD1 (5 bases). The germline gives CDR1 KGHSH, CDR2 LQKENI. This CDR3 is built from 14 residues. Deletions cut 3 bases from V and 9 bases from J, with 15 bases between. The CDR3 spells CASSPARAGITIYF. CDR3 nucleotide sequence: TGTGCCAGCTCACCTGCCAGGGCGGGGATCACCATATATTTT.

The V call is TRBV11-3, the J call TRBJ2-3, with D possibly TRBD2 on 7 matching bases. This CDR3 has 18 residues. V was shortened by 1 base and J by 2 bases, with 19 bases between the two germline ends. The germline CDR1 and CDR2 sequences are SGHNT and YENEEA. The CDR3 DNA follows: TGTGCCAGCAGCTTAGGTAGGGCCGGGGGGCCCGACACAGATACGCAGTATTTT. Amino acids: CASSLGRAGGPDTDTQYF.

DNA for the CDR3: TGTGCCAGCAGTCCGACGACAGACCCAAGGTATGGCTACACCTTC. Translating gives CASSPTTDPRYGYTF. The chain carries TRBV3-1 (or the pseudogene TRBV3-2) and TRBJ1-2; the D gene is possibly TRBD1 (5 bases). The CDR3 has 15 residues. Trimming removed 6 bases at V and 5 bases at J, with 19 bases between. Germline values: CDR1 LGHDT, CDR2 YNNKEL (reference sequence).

The chain employs TRBV5-1 and TRBJ1-4, with 8 bases that match TRBD1. Germline assignment: CDR1 SGHRS and CDR2 YFSETQ. CDR3 length: 15 residues. The trim removed 4 bases at V and 8 bases at J, leaving 10 bases unmatched. Here the CDR3 reads CASSNGQGFEEKLFF. CDR3 coding DNA: TGCGCCAGCAGCAATGGACAGGGCTTTGAAGAAAAACTGTTTTTT.

The J gene is TRBJ2-5, the V gene TRBV28, with 10 bases aligning to TRBD2. Germline V gene data show CDR1 as MDHEN and CDR2 as SYDVKM. This CDR3 region has 13 residues. V gave up 7 bases and J gave up 5 bases; unmatched junction bases: 4. The CDR3 coding sequence is TGTGCCAGCACCAGCGGGAGGGTCGAGACCCAGTACTTC. It codes for CASTSGRVETQYF.

The chain has TRBV12-5 and TRBJ2-1; 9 bases map to TRBD2. Germline assignment: CDR1 LGHNT and CDR2 FRNRAP. This CDR3 is built from 15 residues. Trimming at V came to 7 bases and at J to 12 bases, leaving 16 bases not matched to a gene. DNA for the CDR3: TGTGCTAGTGCCATAGCGGGGGCTCCAAAGGTGGGGCAGTTCTTC. Translation gives CASAIAGAPKVGQFF.

Here the CDR3 DNA reads TGTGCCAGCAGCCCTCTGTCATGGGACTCGAACACTGAAGCTTTCTTT. This encodes CASSPLSWDSNTEAFF. The rearrangement links TRBV6-2 or TRBV6-3 to TRBJ1-1, with D possibly TRBD1 on 5 matching bases. CDR1 and CDR2 from the germline V gene are MNHEY and SVGEGT. The CDR3 is 16 amino acids. Between the trimmed V and J ends, which lost 6 bases and 1 base, there was a span of 18 bases.

This clone has ten or more counts. J is TRBJ2-1 and V is TRBV3-1 (or the pseudogene TRBV3-2); tentative D call: TRBD2 (6 bases). Looked up from germline, CDR1 is LGHDT and CDR2 is YNNKEL (reference sequence). The V gene lost 0 bases and the J gene lost 3 bases, with 18 bases spanning the gap. CDR3 length: 18 amino acids. The DNA for the CDR3 is TGTGCCAGCAGCCAAGATGTATTAGCGGAGAACATCTACAATGAGCAGTTCTTC. Translating gives CASSQDVLAENIYNEQFF.

This rearrangement joins TRBV5-6 to TRBJ2-5; the D gene is possibly TRBD1 (6 bases). This CDR3 region has 16 residues. Germline V CDR1 and CDR2: SGHDT, YYEEEE. The V and J ends lost 0 bases and 2 bases respectively, with 14 bases between them. As DNA, the CDR3 is TGTGCCAGCAGCTTGGTTGGCAGGGGACCTCAAGAGACCCAGTACTTC. Translating gives CASSLVGRGPQETQYF.

This clone has a single count. The genes are TRBV2 and TRBJ2-3; a weak D match, TRBD2 (7 bases). There are 15 residues in the CDR3. Germline-derived CDR1 and CDR2 are SNHLY and FYNNEI. CDR3 in amino acids: CAGAGGGLSTDTQYF. The CDR3 DNA reads as TGTGCGGGGGCTGGCGGGGGCTTGAGCACAGATACGCAGTATTTT.

V gene TRBV6-4 combines with J gene TRBJ1-2; TRBD1 agrees at 8 bases. This CDR3 has 14 residues. The V gene end was trimmed by 5 bases and the J gene end by 2 bases; junction bases not matched to a gene: 4. From germline, CDR1 is MRHNA and CDR2 SNTAGT. CDR3 amino acids: CASSKTGENYGYTF. The CDR3 region has the DNA TGTGCCAGCAGTAAGACAGGGGAGAACTATGGCTACACCTTC.

J is TRBJ1-5 and V is TRBV7-2; perhaps TRBD1 as D (5 bases). This CDR3 is 13 amino acids long. Germline CDR1 reads SGHTA; CDR2 reads FQGNSA. The V end was cut by 1 base, the J end by 6 bases, with 7 bases between. This CDR3 reads CASSLGQFQPQHF. Written as DNA, the CDR3 is TGTGCCAGCAGCTTAGGACAGTTTCAGCCCCAGCATTTT.